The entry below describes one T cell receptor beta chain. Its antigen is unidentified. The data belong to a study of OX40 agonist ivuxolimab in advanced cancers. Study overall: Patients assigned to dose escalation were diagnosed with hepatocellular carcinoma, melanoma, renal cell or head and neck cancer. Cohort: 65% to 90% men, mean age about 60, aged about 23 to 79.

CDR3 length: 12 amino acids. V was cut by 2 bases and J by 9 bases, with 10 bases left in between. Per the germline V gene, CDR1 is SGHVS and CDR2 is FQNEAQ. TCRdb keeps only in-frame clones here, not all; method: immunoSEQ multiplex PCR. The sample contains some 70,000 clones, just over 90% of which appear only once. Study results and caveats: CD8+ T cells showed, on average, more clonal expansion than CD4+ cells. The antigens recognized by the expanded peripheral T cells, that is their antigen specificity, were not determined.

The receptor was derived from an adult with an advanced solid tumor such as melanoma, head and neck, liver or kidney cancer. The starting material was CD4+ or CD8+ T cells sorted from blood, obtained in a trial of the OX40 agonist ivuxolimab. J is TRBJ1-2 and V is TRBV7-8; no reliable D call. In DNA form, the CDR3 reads TGTGCCAGCAGCTTATTTTCAGAACGCTACACCTTC. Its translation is CASSLFSERYTF. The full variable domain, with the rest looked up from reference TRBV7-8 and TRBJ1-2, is GAGVSQSPRYKVAKRGQDVALRCDPISGHVSLFWYQQALGQGPEFLTYFQNEAQLDKSGLPSDRFFAERPEGSVSTLKIQRTQQEDSAVYLCASSLFSERYTFGSGTRLTVV.